The rows below give T cell receptor beta chains drawn from one sample of a study of T cell responses to AZD1222 COVID-19 vaccine. Profiling relied on immunoSEQ multiplex PCR, and the TCRdb table lists in-frame clones only, not all of them. The data contain around 160,000 clones, 92% of them singletons. The sequencing used peripheral blood, collected 28 days after the second AZD1222 dose. Source of these receptors: an adult who received the AZD1222 COVID-19 vaccine. Both conserved end residues are part of each CDR3. Fields, in order: D gene, clone size, V gene, J gene, CDR3 DNA, CDR3 protein. D genes are given only for firm matches. Clone sizes are given selectively: once, few, many, or a class where the clone is expanded.

.	few	TRBV18	TRBJ2-3	TGTGCCAGCTCAACCGGACACGGGGATACGCAGTATTTT	CASSTGHGDTQYF
TRBD1	.	TRBV12-5	TRBJ1-3	TGTGCTAGTGGTCCGGCCCCCCCGGGACAGGGGGCACCTGGAAACACCATATATTTT	CASGPAPPGQGAPGNTIYF
.	.	TRBV3-1/TRBV3-2	TRBJ2-7	TGTGCCAGCAGCCAACGAGACCGCGAGCAGTACTTC	CASSQRDREQYF
.	.	TRBV19	TRBJ2-1	TGTGCCAGTAGTCAATCGGCAGGGATTTACAATGAGCAGTTCTTC	CASSQSAGIYNEQFF
TRBD2	.	TRBV15	TRBJ2-3	TGTGCCACCAAGGGACTAGCGGGAGAGGAGGGAACTGGAGATACGCAGTATTTT	CATKGLAGEEGTGDTQYF
.	.	TRBV6-5	TRBJ1-6	TGTGCCAGCTGGGTAGGGGACCTCCGCTCACCCCTCCACTTT	CASWVGDLRSPLHF
.	.	TRBV2	TRBJ1-5	TGTGCCAGCAGTGAAGGCAACCCCTGGGTGCAGCCCCAGCATTTT	CASSEGNPWVQPQHF
TRBD2	.	TRBV5-4	TRBJ2-3	TGTGCCAGCAGCTTGGCCCCGGGAATAGCGGGGGCCGGCACAGATACGCAGTATTTT	CASSLAPGIAGAGTDTQYF
TRBD1	once	TRBV7-9	TRBJ2-7	TGTGCCAGCAGCCCGGGACAGGGTCCCTTCTACGAGCAGTACTTC	CASSPGQGPFYEQYF
.	.	TRBV7-2	TRBJ2-2	TGTGCCAGCAGCTTCAGGTCAACAGGCGGGACCGGGGAGCTGTTTTTT	CASSFRSTGGTGELFF
.	.	TRBV19	TRBJ1-5	TGTGCCAGTAGTGGTGGGGGAGGCAATCAGCCCCAGCATTTT	CASSGGGGNQPQHF
TRBD1	.	TRBV6-5	TRBJ1-6	TGTGCCAGCGAGACAGGGCAGGATAATTCACCCCTCCACTTT	CASETGQDNSPLHF